This TCR beta chain was recovered during a study of neurological immune-mediated disorders. The table lists this clonotype with many counts. The CDR3 contains 16 residues. Trimming at V came to 6 bases and at J to 2 bases, leaving 9 bases not matched to a gene. TCRdb redid the calling of the 5' RACE reads with MiXCR, one entry per CDR3 protein. The sample holds about 66,000 distinct CDR3 sequences; roughly 4.5% are singletons and the top ten take 6.9%. This clonotype was obtained from a man aged 25-45 years with multiple sclerosis. Material for sequencing was PBMCs. The V and J genes are TRBV12-3 or TRBV12-4 and TRBJ2-3; 9 positions agree with TRBD2. The CDR3 region has the DNA TGTGCCAGCAGGTGGACCCTAGCGGGGCCCACAGATACGCAGTATTTT. Its translation: CASRWTLAGPTDTQYF.